This T cell receptor (beta chain) was captured by sequencing in a study of blood T cells in healthy people across ages. A second PCR, run for roughly 7 to 12 cycles, used a sample-barcoded 5' primer plus a J-beta primer mix. TCRdb called the 5' RACE reads again in MiXCR, with one record for every CDR3 protein. The table records 1 million to 1.2 million distinct CDR3 sequences, less than 45% of them present only once. There are 15 residues in the CDR3. Trimming stripped 1 base from V and 4 bases from J, with 10 bases between. Material for sequencing was blood. V gene TRBV12-3 or TRBV12-4 combines with J gene TRBJ2-2; tentatively, D is TRBD1 or TRBD2 (5 bases each). This clonotype was sampled from a man in his late teens or twenties in good health. In nucleotides, the CDR3 is TGTGCCAGCAGTTTAGGGGGGACCCTCACCGGGGAGCTGTTTTTT. Translated, it gives CASSLGGTLTGELFF.